This T cell receptor (beta chain) was identified in a study of shared clonotypes between healthy human individuals. Study results and limitations: Non-shared clonotypes had lower generation probabilities than those shared by all four donors. Approximately 4.9% of naive CD4 clonotypes were shared across four donors.

Germline lookup yields CDR1 SGHVS and CDR2 FQNEAQ. V was cut by 2 bases and J by 4 bases, with 18 bases left in between. CDR3 length equals 17 residues. In the case of this clone: The antigen is undetermined.

Deep was the level used in running the assay. Each cell subset's genomic DNA was divided evenly among several immunoSEQ plates. Clones were sequenced by immunoSEQ multiplex PCR, and TCRdb holds only the in-frame ones, with some missing. The table lists about a million clones, around 77% of them singletons. The sequence came from a man aged 18 to 35 in good health. Some clones in this sample may be carry-over from other donors' samples. Sequences were obtained from memory CD4+ T cells from PBMCs. Documented subset: CD45RA-negative fraction. V and J are TRBV7-8 and TRBJ1-5, with no clear D. The DNA of the CDR3 is TGTGCCAGCAGCTTAATCCCCCCGGGGAGTACGAATCAGCCCCAGCATTTT. Translated: CASSLIPPGSTNQPQHF.